The 14 T cell receptor beta chains below were found in one sample sequenced in a study of blood T cell repertoires in COVID-19. Data came from immunoSEQ multiplex PCR; TCRdb stores just in-frame clones and leaves some out. The sample records around 230,000 clones, 88% being singletons. Sequencing input: PBMCs or T cells enriched from blood (not recorded which). These receptors all stem from a woman between 40 and 50 years old with acute COVID-19.

V gene TRBV7-2 combines with J gene TRBJ1-1; unclear D gene. This CDR3 is built from 12 residues. The germline CDR1 and CDR2 sequences are SGHTA and FQGNSA. V lost 5 bases and J 3 bases, leaving 7 bases between the germline ends. This CDR3 reads CASSRGYTEAFF. As DNA, the CDR3 is TGTGCCAGCAGCCGCGGTTACACTGAAGCTTTCTTT. Using reference TRBV7-2 and TRBJ1-1 for the parts outside the CDR3, the full variable domain is GAGVSQSPSNKVTEKGKDVELRCDPISGHTALYWYRQSLGQGLEFLIYFQGNSAPDKSGLPSDRFSAERTGGSVSTLTIQRTQQEDSAVYLCASSRGYTEAFFGQGTRLTVV.

The rearrangement uses TRBV6-6 and TRBJ2-3, with 11 positions matching TRBD2. CDR3 length: 12 amino acids. Trimming at V came to 5 bases and at J to 14 bases, leaving 6 bases not matched to a gene. Germline assignment: CDR1 MNHNY and CDR2 SVGAGI (reference sequence). The CDR3 sequence: CASSQGLAVAYF. In nucleotides, the CDR3 is TGTGCCAGCAGTCAGGGACTAGCGGTGGCGTATTTT.

The chain carries TRBV7-9 and TRBJ1-4; TRBD1 agrees at 7 bases. Per the germline V gene, CDR1 is SEHNR and CDR2 is FQNEAQ (reference sequence). Losses at the gene ends were 4 bases for V and 4 bases for J; bases not matched to a gene: 9. The CDR3 runs to 16 residues. The CDR3 is CASSSRRQGYNEKLFF. CDR3 coding DNA: TGTGCCAGCAGCTCCAGAAGACAGGGATATAATGAAAAACTGTTTTTT.

This chain uses TRBV19 with TRBJ2-6; 9 nucleotides line up with TRBD1. This CDR3 has 19 residues. In germline, CDR1 is LNHDA, CDR2 SQIVND (reference sequence). V lost 5 bases, J lost 0 bases, and 11 bases stayed unmatched. CDR3 amino acids: CASSGYRDRVNSGANVLTF. The CDR3, as DNA: TGTGCCAGTAGTGGATACCGGGACAGGGTCAACTCTGGGGCCAACGTCCTGACTTTC.

The chain joins TRBV24-1 to TRBJ2-1, with 10 bases fitting TRBD2. V trimming: 1 base; J trimming: 6 bases; junction bases outside the gene matches: 5. Germline values: CDR1 KGHDR, CDR2 SFDVKD. The CDR3 spans 16 residues. The CDR3 region is CATSDLWSGRGNEQFF. As DNA, the CDR3 is TGTGCCACCAGTGATTTATGGAGCGGGAGGGGCAATGAGCAGTTCTTC.

This chain uses TRBV6-5 with TRBJ1-5, with 8 bases that match TRBD1. Germline V gene data show CDR1 as MNHEY and CDR2 as SVGAGI. With V trimmed by 6 bases and J by 4 bases, 5 bases remained unmatched. The CDR3 runs 14 residues. Here the CDR3 reads CASRGTGWNQPQHF. DNA of the CDR3: TGTGCCAGCAGGGGGACAGGCTGGAATCAGCCCCAGCATTTT.

The genes are TRBV6-5 and TRBJ1-2, with 12 bases that match TRBD1. V lost 8 bases and J lost 8; bases outside the gene matches: 12. The CDR3 is made up of 15 amino acids. CDR1 MNHEY and CDR2 SVGAGI come from the germline V gene. CDR3 DNA sequence: TGTGCCAGCCTGGGACAGGGGGCCTACCGGACGGGCTACACCTTC. This sequence encodes CASLGQGAYRTGYTF.

The V and J genes are TRBV19 and TRBJ2-1; a weak D match, TRBD2 (6 bases). The CDR3 consists of 13 residues. The germline gives CDR1 LNHDA, CDR2 SQIVND (reference sequence). Trimming pared 5 bases from V and 3 bases from J, leaving 8 bases between. The CDR3 loop reads CASSAGNYNEQFF. The CDR3 DNA is TGTGCCAGTAGTGCGGGGAACTACAATGAGCAGTTCTTC.

The rearrangement links TRBV24-1 to TRBJ2-1; D is possibly TRBD1 (5 bases). This CDR3 is 16 amino acids long. The germline V gene has CDR1 KGHDR and CDR2 SFDVKD. Trimming took 4 bases from V and 5 from J, leaving 17 bases between them. In DNA, the CDR3 is TGTGCCACCAGTGACCCCTCCAGGGTTGGGGACAATGAGCAGTTCTTC. Translated, it gives CATSDPSRVGDNEQFF.

This sequence joins TRBV2 and TRBJ1-5, with a possible D match to TRBD1 (6 bases). With 4 bases removed from V and 5 bases from J, the gap between germline ends came to 15 bases. The CDR3 covers 15 residues. Germline V lookup: CDR1 SNHLY, CDR2 FYNNEI. For the CDR3, the DNA is TGTGCCAGCAGTGTTGGACAGTTGGGCGATCAGCCCCAGCATTTT. Translation: CASSVGQLGDQPQHF.

V and J are TRBV2 and TRBJ2-7, with 9 bases fitting TRBD2. Germline V gene lookup returns CDR1 SNHLY and CDR2 FYNNEI. This CDR3 is 14 amino acids long. V shed 6 bases, J shed 4 bases, and the junction held 7 bases outside the gene matches. The CDR3 protein is CASRVREGIYEQYV. CDR3 DNA sequence: TGTGCCAGCAGGGTGCGGGAGGGGATATACGAGCAGTACGTC.

The CDR3 loop is CASSPRPGGSNSPLHF. CDR3 nucleotides: TGTGCCAGCAGCCCACGGCCAGGGGGTTCTAATTCACCCCTCCACTTT. The chain is built from TRBV3-1 (or the pseudogene TRBV3-2) and TRBJ1-6; 7 bases agree with TRBD1. Looked up from germline, CDR1 is LGHDT and CDR2 is YNNKEL (reference sequence). The CDR3 covers 16 residues. The trim removed 4 bases at V and 6 bases at J, leaving 9 bases unmatched.

CDR3 protein: CASSPQGQETQYF. CDR3 DNA: TGCGCCAGCAGCCCGCAGGGACAAGAGACCCAGTACTTC. The chain employs TRBV4-1 and TRBJ2-5, with D maybe TRBD1 (5 bases). CDR1 is MGHRA and CDR2 is YSYEKL in the germline V gene. This CDR3 comprises 13 residues. V lost 4 bases and J 2 bases, leaving 8 bases between the germline ends.

V and J are TRBV5-1 and TRBJ1-1; D might be TRBD1 (5 bases). The CDR3 consists of 14 residues. V shed 4 bases and J shed 3 bases, with 13 bases lying between them. Germline V lookup: CDR1 SGHRS, CDR2 YFSETQ. CDR3 residues: CASSRGERDTEAFF. CDR3 in DNA: TGCGCCAGCAGCCGGGGGGAGCGGGACACTGAAGCTTTCTTT.